This TCR beta chain was retrieved from a study of blood T cell repertoires in COVID-19. Across the study: Acute and convalescent COVID-19 samples came from the United States, Italy and Spain.

Original analysis: Amplification from reference gene primers served as the basis for estimated nucleated cell counts. This table comes from immunoSEQ multiplex PCR, and its TCRdb copy is limited to in-frame clones, with some not included. The V and J calls and clone size were taken over from that table, and D and trimming were inferred from the DNA. The sample shows tens of thousands of clones, around 90% of them seen only once. The table lists this clone with a few counts. During active infection, Seattle patients enrolled and were then monitored through disease. Trimming left V 5 bases short and J 4 bases short, with 11 bases between. CDR3 length equals 14 residues. Germline CDR1 is MNHEY and CDR2 is SVGAGI.

This chain uses TRBV6-5 with TRBJ2-2; D may be TRBD1 (6 bases). This receptor was taken from a young man with COVID-19, enrolled during active disease. Sequenced material: peripheral blood. CDR3 sequence: CASSRGGGTGELFF. In nucleotides, the CDR3 is TGTGCCAGCAGTCGAGGGGGTGGCACCGGGGAGCTGTTTTTT.